One sample yielded the 28 T cell receptor beta chains listed below, sequenced in a study of vaccination effects on CD4 cells after COVID-19. The data were produced by immunoSEQ multiplex PCR, yet TCRdb's version contains in-frame clones alone and is incomplete. Among about 66,000 clones, more than 60% were seen once, and the ten largest hold 2.4%. At the end of 10 days of culture, CD4+ T cells were isolated. Each participant was administered two doses of either the BNT162b2 or the mRNA-1273 vaccine. For these TCRs, the target antigens are not known. The sample was CD4+ T cells from PBMCs cultured without peptide, taken after COVID-19 vaccination. All receptors come from a human donor who received a COVID-19 vaccine.

This chain connects TRBV14 to TRBJ1-2, with D perhaps TRBD1 (6 bases). Trimming cost V 4 bases and J 2 bases, with 14 bases left between them. This CDR3 is built from 15 residues. The germline gives CDR1 SGHDN, CDR2 FVKESK. DNA of the CDR3: TGTGCCAGCAGCCGGGATGCGGACAGCAACTATGGCTACACCTTC. This codes for CASSRDADSNYGYTF.

The chain combines TRBV19 with TRBJ2-1, with 8 bases fitting TRBD1. This CDR3 contains 16 residues. CDR1 LNHDA and CDR2 SQIVND come from the germline V gene (reference sequence). V was clipped by 1 base and J by 9 bases; unmatched bases: 11. The CDR3 DNA sequence: TGTGCCAGTAGTATAGTCTTAGGGCAGGGGGCTCGTGAGCAGTTCTTC. Residues: CASSIVLGQGAREQFF.

V and J are TRBV30 and TRBJ1-1; 7 bases map to TRBD1. The germline gives CDR1 GTSNPN, CDR2 SVGIG (reference sequence). The CDR3 sequence is 17 residues long. Trimming at V came to 2 bases and at J to 0 bases, leaving 12 bases not matched to a gene. The CDR3 here is CAWSTARRGLMNTEAFF. DNA of the CDR3: TGTGCCTGGAGTACCGCCCGGAGGGGGCTGATGAACACTGAAGCTTTCTTT.

The chain uses TRBV4-1 and TRBJ2-3; 13 positions agree with TRBD2. Germline V gene lookup returns CDR1 MGHRA and CDR2 YSYEKL. V gave up 1 base and J gave up 9 bases; unmatched junction bases: 4. The CDR3 runs to 15 residues. The CDR3 is CASSQGTSGGRTQYF. For the CDR3, the DNA is TGCGCCAGCAGCCAAGGGACTAGCGGGGGACGCACGCAGTATTTT.

This chain connects TRBV4-1 to TRBJ1-4; TRBD1 might be the D (6 bases). V lost 3 bases, J lost 6 bases, and 14 bases lay in between. The CDR3 sequence is 15 residues long. From germline, CDR1 is MGHRA and CDR2 YSYEKL. In DNA form, the CDR3 reads TGCGCCAGCAGCCAGTCAGGGGACGGGGATGAAAAACTGTTTTTT. It specifies CASSQSGDGDEKLFF.

The gene calls are TRBV29-1 and TRBJ1-2; tentative D call: TRBD1 (5 bases). Per the germline V gene, CDR1 is SQVTM and CDR2 is ANQGSEA. The CDR3 loop spans 12 amino acids. The V and J ends lost 6 bases and 1 base respectively, with 9 bases between them. CDR3 coding DNA: TGCAGCGTGGGGGACGGTAACTATGGCTACACCTTC. Residues: CSVGDGNYGYTF.

This clone has just one count. V and J are TRBV5-6 and TRBJ1-3, with D unresolved. Trimming cost V 4 bases and J 0 bases, with 14 bases left between them. Germline assignment: CDR1 SGHDT and CDR2 YYEEEE. The CDR3 is 16 residues long. CDR3 amino acids: CASSPLRADSGNTIYF. The CDR3 DNA sequence: TGTGCCAGCAGCCCTTTGCGGGCGGACTCTGGAAACACCATATATTTT.

The chain carries TRBV5-1 and TRBJ2-6, with D hard to call. The V end lost 0 bases, the J end lost 4 bases, and 8 bases lay between the germline ends. The CDR3 covers 15 residues. Germline-derived CDR1 and CDR2 are SGHRS and YFSETQ. CDR3 bases: TGCGCCAGCAGCTTGGGGGCGCACGGGGCCAACGTCCTGACTTTC. Amino acids: CASSLGAHGANVLTF. Full variable domain (outside the CDR3, taken from reference TRBV5-1 and TRBJ2-6): KAGVTQTPRYLIKTRGQQVTLSCSPISGHRSVSWYQQTPGQGLQFLFEYFSETQRNKGNFPGRFSGRQFSNSRSEMNVSTLELGDSALYLCASSLGAHGANVLTFGAGSRLTVL.

The V and J genes are TRBV5-1 and TRBJ2-3, with a possible D match to TRBD1 (5 bases). CDR1 is SGHRS and CDR2 is YFSETQ in the germline V gene. Trimming cost V 4 bases and J 3 bases, with 15 bases left between them. The CDR3 extends over 15 amino acids. The CDR3 DNA is TGCGCCAGCAGCCTTCATTTCAGGGAAACAGATACGCAGTATTTT. Encoded protein: CASSLHFRETDTQYF.

The chain couples TRBV3-1 (or the pseudogene TRBV3-2) to TRBJ2-5; maybe TRBD2 (6 bases). V lost 2 bases to trimming and J lost 2 bases, with 21 bases between them. This CDR3 spans 18 amino acids. Looked up from germline, CDR1 is LGHDT and CDR2 is YNNKEL (reference sequence). The CDR3, as DNA: TGTGCCAGCAGCCAAATGGGGACGGCGGGGCGTAGACAAGAGACCCAGTACTTC. It specifies CASSQMGTAGRRQETQYF.

The chain couples TRBV4-3 to TRBJ1-4; 7 nucleotides agree with TRBD1. Looked up from germline, CDR1 is LGHNA and CDR2 is YSLEER. CDR3 length: 15 residues. V shed 0 bases, J shed 5 bases, and the junction held 3 bases outside the gene matches. CDR3 sequence reads: CASSQDRGLNEKLFF. As DNA, the CDR3 is TGCGCCAGCAGCCAAGACAGGGGGTTGAATGAAAAACTGTTTTTT.

The rearrangement links TRBV11-2 to TRBJ2-5; D is uncertain. Per the germline V gene, CDR1 is SGHAT and CDR2 is FQNNGV. Deletions cut 3 bases from V and 2 bases from J, with 7 bases between. CDR3 length: 13 residues. This CDR3 is CASSLGLQETQYF. The CDR3 region has the DNA TGTGCCAGCAGCTTGGGCCTACAAGAGACCCAGTACTTC.

This chain links TRBV10-1 with TRBJ2-5; TRBD2 might be the D (6 bases). Trimming left V 8 bases short and J 5 bases short, with 15 bases between. The CDR3 loop spans 13 amino acids. Germline assignment: CDR1 WNHNN and CDR2 SYGVQD (reference sequence). The DNA of the CDR3 is TGCGCCAGCGGGGGGATCTTCGGTGAGACCCAGTACTTC. It yields the protein CASGGIFGETQYF.

The chain uses TRBV7-8 and TRBJ1-5; D possibly corresponds to TRBD1 (6 bases). Germline V gene lookup returns CDR1 SGHVS and CDR2 FQNEAQ. Trimming removed 5 bases from V and 7 bases from J, with 18 bases in between. The CDR3 totals 15 residues. Here the CDR3 DNA reads TGTGCCAGCAGCCGAGGCCCAGGGGAAGGGCAGCCCCAGCATTTT. Amino acids: CASSRGPGEGQPQHF.

This clone was detected once. V usage is TRBV30 and J usage is TRBJ1-2; D is unresolved. The CDR3 totals 11 residues. V was clipped by 1 base and J by 8 bases, with 8 bases between them. Germline-derived CDR1 and CDR2 are GTSNPN and SVGIG (reference sequence). Here the CDR3 reads CAWSALWGYTF. The CDR3 bases are TGTGCCTGGAGTGCCCTTTGGGGCTACACCTTC.

This rearrangement joins TRBV10-3 to TRBJ2-1, with 8 bases fitting TRBD2. Germline V lookup: CDR1 ENHRY, CDR2 SYGVKD. This CDR3 contains 14 residues. The ends lost 4 bases at V and 5 bases at J; junction bases unmatched: 4. CDR3 region: CAISAGTRDNEQFF. CDR3 in DNA: TGTGCCATCAGTGCCGGGACTAGAGACAATGAGCAGTTCTTC.

The V gene is TRBV10-1, the J gene TRBJ2-7; D is possibly TRBD2 (5 bases). With 10 bases removed from V and 4 bases from J, the gap between germline ends came to 17 bases. The CDR3 runs 13 residues. Germline V gene data show CDR1 as WNHNN and CDR2 as SYGVQD (reference sequence). The CDR3 DNA reads TGCGCCAATAAAATCCGGGGAAAATACGAGCAGTACGTC. As protein: CANKIRGKYEQYV.

The chain is built from TRBV6-1 and TRBJ1-2; D call uncertain. Trimming removed 2 bases at V and 4 bases at J, with 14 bases between. The CDR3 totals 15 residues. Germline-derived CDR1 and CDR2 are MNHNS and SASEGT. For the CDR3, the DNA is TGTGCCAGCAGTGAAAACCCCGGGCCAACCTATGGCTACACCTTC. Its translation is CASSENPGPTYGYTF.

Here the CDR3 DNA reads TGTGCCAGCAGCGTAGTGGGGCTGGGGGAGCAGTACGTC. Translation gives CASSVVGLGEQYV. V is TRBV9 and J is TRBJ2-7; D may be TRBD1 (5 bases). With 0 bases removed from V and 7 bases from J, the gap between germline ends came to 11 bases. Germline CDR1 and CDR2: SGDLS and YYNGEE. This CDR3 spans 13 amino acids.

This clone was seen a single time. The rearrangement links TRBV28 to TRBJ2-5; TRBD1 agrees at 9 bases. Germline V gives CDR1 MDHEN, CDR2 SYDVKM. The trim removed 6 bases at V and 4 bases at J, leaving 6 bases unmatched. The CDR3 consists of 14 residues. The CDR3 spells CASSQQGARETQYF. CDR3 sequence (DNA): TGTGCCAGCAGCCAACAGGGGGCCAGAGAGACCCAGTACTTC.

The chain links TRBV5-1 to TRBJ1-1; 7 bases are a match to TRBD1. The germline CDR1 and CDR2 sequences are SGHRS and YFSETQ. The V and J ends lost 6 bases and 6 bases, in that order; junction bases with no gene match: 11. The CDR3 is made up of 14 amino acids. The CDR3 reads CASTEGGASPEAFF. CDR3 DNA: TGCGCCAGCACCGAAGGGGGCGCGAGCCCTGAAGCTTTCTTT. Full variable domain (outside the CDR3, taken from reference TRBV5-1 and TRBJ1-1): KAGVTQTPRYLIKTRGQQVTLSCSPISGHRSVSWYQQTPGQGLQFLFEYFSETQRNKGNFPGRFSGRQFSNSRSEMNVSTLELGDSALYLCASTEGGASPEAFFGQGTRLTVV.

The chain combines TRBV6-5 with TRBJ1-4; TRBD1 is a possible D gene (6 bases). Germline CDR1 and CDR2: MNHEY and SVGAGI. The CDR3 is 14 residues long. V gave up 2 bases and J gave up 7 bases, with 11 bases separating them. CDR3 nucleotides: TGTGCCAGCAGTTACGGGGGGGCGGCTGAAAAACTGTTTTTT. This codes for CASSYGGAAEKLFF.

The chain employs TRBV24-1 and TRBJ2-3; D is uncertain. V lost 3 bases and J lost 2, with 8 bases in between. Germline CDR1 KGHDR, CDR2 SFDVKD. The CDR3 has 14 residues. CDR3 loop: CATSDATVTDTQYF. The CDR3 nucleotides are TGTGCCACCAGTGATGCCACAGTCACAGATACGCAGTATTTT.

The chain employs TRBV2 and TRBJ2-5; 9 bases align to TRBD2. Germline lookup yields CDR1 SNHLY and CDR2 FYNNEI. The CDR3 consists of 13 residues. V lost 10 bases and J lost 3; bases outside the gene matches: 6. The DNA of the CDR3 is TGTGCCACCGCGGGCGGGGGGGAAGAGACCCAGTACTTC. It codes for CATAGGGEETQYF.

The chain couples TRBV29-1 to TRBJ2-3; TRBD1 agrees at 8 bases. CDR1 is SQVTM and CDR2 is ANQGSEA in the germline V gene. The junction had 14 bases not matched to a gene; V was cut back by 5 bases and J by 7 bases. The CDR3 sequence is 15 residues long. The CDR3 loop is CSVRASRTGRNTQYF. The CDR3 nucleotides are TGCAGCGTTAGGGCTTCCCGGACAGGGCGGAATACGCAGTATTTT.

CDR3 region: CATQPRTGGLYGYTF. The CDR3 DNA reads as TGTGCCACCCAACCAAGGACAGGGGGCCTCTATGGCTACACCTTC. The chain recombines TRBV10-3 with TRBJ1-2, with TRBD1 identical over 11 bases. Germline CDR1 ENHRY, CDR2 SYGVKD. V trimming: 10 bases; J trimming: 4 bases; junction bases outside the gene matches: 11. The CDR3 extends over 15 amino acids.

J is TRBJ2-2 and V is TRBV5-6, with a tentative D call TRBD1 (5 bases). Germline V gene sequence: CDR1 SGHDT, CDR2 YYEEEE. V was cut by 6 bases and J by 3 bases, with 9 bases left in between. The CDR3 length is 13 residues. The CDR3 nucleotides are TGTGCCAGCAAGCGCAGGGACACCGGGGAGCTGTTTTTT. Residues: CASKRRDTGELFF.

This chain links TRBV7-3 with TRBJ2-1, with D unresolved. The CDR3 loop spans 13 amino acids. Per the germline V gene, CDR1 is SGHTA and CDR2 is FQGTGA. Trimming removed 5 bases from V and 8 bases from J, with 13 bases in between. CDR3: CASSVGPGDEQFF. CDR3 DNA: TGTGCCAGCAGCGTAGGACCTGGGGATGAGCAGTTCTTC.